The rows below give T cell receptor beta chains drawn from one sample of a study of blood T cell repertoires in COVID-19. Produced via immunoSEQ multiplex PCR; TCRdb's table is partial and in-frame only. The profile covers a few hundred thousand clones, with 75% to 90% appearing a single time and 8% to 9.5% taken by the ten largest. Sequencing used peripheral blood. Source of these receptors: a human donor in a cohort sampled during active COVID-19. Each CDR3 is given with its conserved first and last residue. A D gene is named only where the DNA matches it firmly. Only part of the rows carry a size: once, few, many, or a class if the clone is expanded.

J gene	V gene	D gene	clone size	CDR3 protein	CDR3 DNA
TRBJ1-1	TRBV7-2	NA	NA	CASSTRRGMNTEAFF	TGTGCCAGCAGCACCAGGCGGGGGATGAACACTGAAGCTTTCTTT
TRBJ2-7	TRBV18	NA	once	CASSPPGGGRSYEQYF	TGTGCCAGCTCACCCCCAGGAGGGGGCAGATCCTACGAGCAGTACTTC
TRBJ2-7	TRBV19	TRBD2	NA	CASGAGGSDEQYF	TGTGCCAGTGGTGCCGGCGGGAGCGACGAGCAGTACTTC
TRBJ1-1	TRBV19	NA	NA	CASRRTPRGSEAFF	TGTGCCAGTAGACGGACACCAAGGGGGTCTGAAGCTTTCTTT
TRBJ2-5	TRBV24-1	NA	NA	CATARGAGETQYF	TGTGCCACCGCAAGGGGCGCGGGGGAGACCCAGTACTTC
TRBJ1-3	TRBV6-5	NA	once	CASRDPAGGNTIYF	TGTGCCAGCAGGGATCCGGCGGGAGGAAACACCATATATTTT
TRBJ1-6	TRBV18	TRBD1	NA	CASSPSGTGDYNSPLHF	TGTGCCAGCTCACCTTCCGGGACAGGGGACTATAATTCACCCCTCCACTTT
TRBJ1-1	TRBV5-1	TRBD1	NA	CASSFGTGGKNTEAFF	TGCGCCAGCAGCTTCGGGACAGGGGGCAAGAACACTGAAGCTTTCTTT
TRBJ2-1	TRBV5-4	NA	once	CASSLDSQGGNEQFF	TGTGCCAGCAGCCTAGACTCACAAGGTGGCAATGAGCAGTTCTTC
TRBJ1-3	TRBV18	NA	NA	CASSPLGDRPFSGNTIYF	TGTGCCAGCTCACCACTGGGAGACAGGCCCTTCTCTGGAAACACCATATATTTT
TRBJ1-4	TRBV9	NA	NA	CASSISLGDYEKLFF	TGTGCCAGCAGCATCAGTCTGGGAGATTATGAAAAACTGTTTTTT
TRBJ1-4	TRBV6-1	NA	NA	CASSELTGGFLLFF	TGTGCCAGCAGTGAGTTGACAGGCGGCTTTTTACTGTTTTTT
TRBJ2-2	TRBV7-2	NA	many	CASSPWTVGDTGELFF	TGTGCCAGCAGCCCTTGGACAGTTGGGGACACCGGGGAGCTGTTTTTT
TRBJ1-5	TRBV7-2	NA	few	CASSLISGLDQPQHF	TGTGCCAGCAGCTTAATATCAGGGTTGGATCAGCCCCAGCATTTT
TRBJ2-7	TRBV7-9	NA	NA	CASSNNGEFPYEQYF	TGTGCCAGCAGCAACAACGGGGAATTTCCCTACGAGCAGTACTTC
TRBJ1-2	TRBV27	NA	NA	CASSFHIQGFNYGYTF	TGTGCCAGCAGTTTTCATATCCAGGGGTTCAACTATGGCTACACCTTC
TRBJ2-7	TRBV7-2	NA	NA	CASSLSRNSYEQYF	TGTGCCAGCAGCTTAAGCCGTAACTCCTACGAGCAGTACTTC